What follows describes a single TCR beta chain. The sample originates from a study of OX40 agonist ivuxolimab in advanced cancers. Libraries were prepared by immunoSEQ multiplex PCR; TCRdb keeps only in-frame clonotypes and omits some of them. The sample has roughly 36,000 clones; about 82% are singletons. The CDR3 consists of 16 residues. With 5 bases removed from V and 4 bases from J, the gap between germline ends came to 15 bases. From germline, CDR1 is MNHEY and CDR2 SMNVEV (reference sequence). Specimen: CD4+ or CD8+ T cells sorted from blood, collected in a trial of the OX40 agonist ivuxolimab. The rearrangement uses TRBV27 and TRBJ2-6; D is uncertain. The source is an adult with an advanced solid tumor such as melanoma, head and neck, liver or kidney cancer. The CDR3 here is CASSTTPARGANVLTF. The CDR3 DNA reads TGTGCCAGCAGTACAACCCCGGCCCGGGGGGCCAACGTCCTGACTTTC.